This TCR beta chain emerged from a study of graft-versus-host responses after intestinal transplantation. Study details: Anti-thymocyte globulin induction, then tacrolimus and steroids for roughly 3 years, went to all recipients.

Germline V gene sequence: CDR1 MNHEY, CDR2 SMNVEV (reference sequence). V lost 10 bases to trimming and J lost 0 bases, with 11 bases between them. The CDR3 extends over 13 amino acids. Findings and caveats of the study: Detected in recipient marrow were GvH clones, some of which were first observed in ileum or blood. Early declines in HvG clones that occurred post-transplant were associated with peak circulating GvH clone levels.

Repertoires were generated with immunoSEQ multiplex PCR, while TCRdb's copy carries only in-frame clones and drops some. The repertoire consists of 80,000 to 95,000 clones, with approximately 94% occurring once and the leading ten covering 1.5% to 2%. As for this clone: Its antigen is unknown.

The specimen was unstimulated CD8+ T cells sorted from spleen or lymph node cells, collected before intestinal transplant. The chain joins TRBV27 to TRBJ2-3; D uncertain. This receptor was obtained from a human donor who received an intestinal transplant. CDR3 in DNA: TGTGCCACGAGCCCCCTTAGCACAGATACGCAGTATTTT. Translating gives CATSPLSTDTQYF.